The 23 T cell receptor beta chains reported below all come from one sample, sequenced in a study of shared clonotypes between healthy human individuals. Some clones are missing from TCRdb's copy, which holds only in-frame ones; the method was immunoSEQ multiplex PCR. The sample contains approximately 740,000 clones, roughly 92% of which appear only once. Terminally differentiated effector memory CD45RA+ cells were excluded from the naive CD8 cells, which were CD45RO-negative and positively selected for CCR7. Input material: naive CD8+ T cells sorted from blood. These receptors came from a man aged 25 to 45 in good health.

This chain uses TRBV11-2 with TRBJ2-7; maybe TRBD1 (6 bases). There are 14 residues in the CDR3. In germline, CDR1 is SGHAT, CDR2 FQNNGV. V lost 5 bases, J lost 3 bases, and 14 bases lay in between. The CDR3 here is CASSAPGTSYEQYF. CDR3 sequence (DNA): TGTGCCAGCAGCGCGCCGGGGACAAGCTACGAGCAGTACTTC.

The rearrangement uses TRBV13 and TRBJ2-3, with TRBD2 as a possible D gene (6 bases). Trimming cost V 8 bases and J 2 bases, with 17 bases left between them. This CDR3 is 15 amino acids long. CDR1 and CDR2 from the germline V gene are PRHDT and FYEKMQ (reference sequence). CDR3 sequence reads: CASAVLAAYTDTQYF. CDR3 in DNA: TGTGCCAGCGCCGTTTTAGCGGCCTACACAGATACGCAGTATTTT.

As for this clone: The identical CDR3 is also encoded by other nucleotide sequences in the sample. The rearrangement links TRBV30 to TRBJ2-7; D gene unclear. V was cut by 0 bases and J by 0 bases, with 9 bases left in between. Germline V lookup: CDR1 GTSNPN, CDR2 SVGIG (reference sequence). This CDR3 comprises 14 residues. CDR3 in DNA: TGTGCCTGGAGTGTACACTCCAGCTCCTACGAGCAGTACTTC. Its protein is CAWSVHSSSYEQYF. The whole variable domain, filled in from reference TRBV30 and TRBJ2-7, reads SQTIHQWPATLVQPVGSPLSLECTVEGTSNPNLYWYRQAAGRGLQLLFYSVGIGQISSEVPQNLSASRPQDRQFILSSKKLLLSDSGFYLCAWSVHSSSYEQYFGPGTRLTVT.

As to this clone: The DNA is left out, because the CDR3 cannot be placed on it with certainty; the CDR3 is given as TCRdb lists it. The CDR3 sequence is CASSFGTGALYF. This chain links TRBV11-1 with TRBJ2-7; the D call in the table, TRBD1, was not verified against the DNA. The CDR3 length is 12 residues, termini included. Germline CDR1 is SGHAT and CDR2 is FQDESV (reference sequence).

The chain is built from TRBV2 and TRBJ1-1; 11 bases fit TRBD1. The length of the CDR3 is 14 residues. V lost 6 bases to trimming and J lost 5 bases; unmatched junction nucleotides: 5. Germline assignment: CDR1 SNHLY and CDR2 FYNNEI. CDR3 nucleotides: TGTGCCAGCAGGGACAGGGGGCGAGGGACTGAAGCTTTCTTT. Translated: CASRDRGRGTEAFF.

The chain employs TRBV28 and TRBJ2-7; D gene uncertain. Germline values: CDR1 MDHEN, CDR2 SYDVKM. The V gene lost 7 bases and the J gene lost 3 bases, with 10 bases spanning the gap. The CDR3 has 12 amino acids. CDR3 sequence reads: CASIGEYYEQYF. The CDR3 nucleotides read TGTGCCAGCATCGGCGAGTACTACGAGCAGTACTTC.

V and J are TRBV6-1 and TRBJ2-1; D uncertain. Germline CDR1 reads MNHNS; CDR2 reads SASEGT. The length of the CDR3 is 12 residues. V shed 1 base and J shed 7 bases, with 5 bases lying between them. DNA of the CDR3: TGTGCCAGCAGTGAAGGTGGGAATGAGCAGTTCTTC. The encoded protein is CASSEGGNEQFF.

The V call is TRBV19, the J call TRBJ2-1, with 16 positions matching TRBD2. V was clipped by 6 bases and J by 8 bases; unmatched bases: 10. The V gene's germline CDR1 is LNHDA and CDR2 SQIVND (reference sequence). The CDR3 extends over 17 amino acids. CDR3 nucleotides: TGTGCCAGTAGCCCTCCGGGACTAGCGGGAGGGCTACATGAGCAGTTCTTC. Translating gives CASSPPGLAGGLHEQFF.

To note about this clone: Other DNA sequences within the sample encode an identical CDR3. The chain recombines TRBV11-2 with TRBJ2-2; 9 bases are shared with TRBD2. Trimming cost V 5 bases and J 2 bases; bases outside gene matches: 6. Germline CDR1 SGHAT, CDR2 FQNNGV. This CDR3 spans 16 amino acids. CDR3 region: CASSSRTSENTGELFF. Written as DNA, the CDR3 is TGTGCCAGCAGCAGTCGGACTAGCGAAAACACCGGGGAGCTGTTTTTT.

This clone was picked up one time. This chain joins TRBV9 and TRBJ2-7; 8 positions agree with TRBD1. The V gene end was trimmed by 4 bases and the J gene end by 5 bases; junction bases not matched to a gene: 14. The germline gives CDR1 SGDLS, CDR2 YYNGEE. The CDR3 covers 16 residues. CDR3 residues: CASSPPSAVQGDEQYF. DNA of the CDR3: TGTGCCAGCAGCCCCCCCTCGGCGGTACAGGGGGACGAGCAGTACTTC.

This sequence joins TRBV29-1 and TRBJ2-1; TRBD2 matches at 8 bases. CDR1 and CDR2 (germline): SQVTM, ANQGSEA. The CDR3 contains 12 residues. The V segment lost 6 bases and the J segment 4 bases; nucleotides outside the gene matches: 2. CDR3 amino acids: CSVKREYNEQFF. CDR3 in DNA: TGCAGCGTGAAGCGGGAGTACAATGAGCAGTTCTTC.

CDR3 region: CASSSGLEETQYF. The CDR3, as DNA: TGTGCCAGCAGCTCGGGACTTGAGGAGACCCAGTACTTC. This chain joins TRBV7-2 and TRBJ2-5; tentatively, D is TRBD2 (6 bases). This CDR3 has 13 amino acids. Germline assignment: CDR1 SGHTA and CDR2 FQGNSA. V lost 4 bases to trimming and J lost 5 bases, with 11 bases between them. The complete variable domain, with remaining parts taken from reference TRBV7-2 and TRBJ2-5, reads GAGVSQSPSNKVTEKGKDVELRCDPISGHTALYWYRQSLGQGLEFLIYFQGNSAPDKSGLPSDRFSAERTGGSVSTLTIQRTQQEDSAVYLCASSSGLEETQYFGPGTRLLVL.

To note about this clone: In the same sample, other DNA sequences code for this CDR3. This rearrangement joins TRBV27 to TRBJ2-7; tentative D call: TRBD2 (5 bases). V lost 0 bases and J 3 bases, leaving 9 bases between the germline ends. The CDR3 contains 14 residues. Germline-derived CDR1 and CDR2 are MNHEY and SMNVEV (reference sequence). The CDR3 here is CASSLSDGGYEQYF. In nucleotides, the CDR3 is TGTGCCAGCAGTTTATCCGACGGAGGCTACGAGCAGTACTTC.

The rearrangement links TRBV27 to TRBJ1-1, with D uncertain. V lost 5 bases to trimming and J lost 7 bases, with 11 bases between them. CDR1 and CDR2 from the germline V gene are MNHEY and SMNVEV (reference sequence). The CDR3 consists of 12 residues. CDR3 in amino acids: CASSLLAGEAFF. The CDR3 DNA sequence: TGTGCCAGCAGTCTACTCGCGGGTGAAGCTTTCTTT.

The chain joins TRBV9 to TRBJ2-7, with 7 bases fitting TRBD1. Per germline, CDR1 SGDLS and CDR2 YYNGEE. The length of the CDR3 is 13 residues. The V gene end was trimmed by 3 bases and the J gene end by 6 bases; junction bases not matched to a gene: 6. The CDR3 loop is CASSASDRAEQYF. As DNA, the CDR3 is TGTGCCAGCAGCGCCAGTGACAGGGCCGAGCAGTACTTC. Supplemented by reference TRBV9 and TRBJ2-7, the full variable domain reads DSGVTQTPKHLITATGQRVTLRCSPRSGDLSVYWYQQSLDQGLQFLIQYYNGEERAKGNILERFSAQQFPDLHSELNLSSLELGDSALYFCASSASDRAEQYFGPGTRLTVT.

V usage is TRBV21-1 and J usage is TRBJ2-7; no check of the table's D call, TRBD1, against the DNA was made. TRBV21-1 is noted as a pseudogene. The CDR3 covers 18 residues. This CDR3 is CASSKALQGPRVDYEQYF. The CDR3, as DNA: TGTGCCAGCAGCAAAGCGCTACAGGGTCCACGAGTAGACTACGAGCAGTACTTC.

The rearrangement uses TRBV10-3 and TRBJ2-3, with D uncertain. CDR1 is ENHRY, CDR2 SYGVKD, per germline. Trimming removed 0 bases from V and 0 bases from J, with 4 bases in between. This CDR3 is built from 14 residues. DNA for the CDR3: TGTGCCATCAGTGAGTCATGGAGCACAGATACGCAGTATTTT. Translation gives CAISESWSTDTQYF.

This chain uses TRBV4-1 with TRBJ2-3; possible D gene TRBD2, 5 bases. Trimming removed 2 bases at V and 9 bases at J, with 9 bases between. There are 12 residues in the CDR3. The germline gives CDR1 MGHRA, CDR2 YSYEKL. CDR3: CASSQRPGTQYF. CDR3 sequence (DNA): TGCGCCAGCAGCCAACGACCGGGGACGCAGTATTTT.

The rearrangement joins TRBV5-1 to TRBJ2-7, with unresolved D. V was pared by 4 bases and J by 7 bases, with 9 bases between. Germline CDR1 reads SGHRS; CDR2 reads YFSETQ. There are 11 residues in the CDR3. CDR3 residues: CASSLTWEQYF. The CDR3 region has the DNA TGCGCCAGCAGCCTGACGTGGGAGCAGTACTTC.

V and J are TRBV5-4 and TRBJ2-7, with D tentatively TRBD2 (6 bases). The CDR3 totals 15 residues. Trimming pared 1 base from V and 0 bases from J, leaving 11 bases between. The germline V gene has CDR1 SGHNT and CDR2 YYREEE (reference sequence). The DNA of the CDR3 is TGTGCCAGCAGCTTGCCGCTCGGGAGCTCCTACGAGCAGTACTTC. It yields the protein CASSLPLGSSYEQYF.

The chain is built from TRBV27 and TRBJ2-1; 9 nucleotides line up with TRBD2. J was trimmed by 6 bases and V by 5 bases; bases with no gene match: 5. The V gene's germline CDR1 is MNHEY and CDR2 SMNVEV (reference sequence). The CDR3 is made up of 14 amino acids. The CDR3 coding sequence is TGTGCCAGCAGTGGGCTAGCGGGAACCAATGAGCAGTTCTTC. Translation gives CASSGLAGTNEQFF.

This chain uses TRBV5-1 with TRBJ2-2, with 8 bases identical to TRBD2. This CDR3 region has 15 residues. The V and J ends lost 4 bases and 7 bases, in that order; junction bases with no gene match: 9. Germline V gives CDR1 SGHRS, CDR2 YFSETQ. CDR3 residues: CASSPEAGADGELFF. DNA for the CDR3: TGCGCCAGCAGCCCCGAAGCGGGAGCGGACGGGGAGCTGTTTTTT.

This clone was counted once. The chain recombines TRBV15 with TRBJ2-4; D is ambiguous. Germline V gives CDR1 LNHNV, CDR2 YYDKDF (reference sequence). The V end was cut by 0 bases, the J end by 8 bases, with 14 bases between. The CDR3 length is 15 residues. The CDR3 sequence is CATSRDRPAKDIQYF. The DNA for the CDR3 is TGTGCCACCAGCAGAGATAGGCCGGCTAAGGACATTCAGTACTTC.